This is a list of T cell receptor beta chains from one sample in a study of blood T cell repertoires in COVID-19. Data came from immunoSEQ multiplex PCR; TCRdb stores just in-frame clones and leaves some out. Altogether some 50,000 clones are present, roughly 77% being singletons, with the ten largest covering 15% to 20%. Sequencing was carried out using peripheral blood. The receptors here all came from a human donor with active or convalescent COVID-19. The donor label of this sample is uncertain. CDR3s include the opening cysteine and the closing phenylalanine or tryptophan. D genes are given only for firm matches. Part of the rows lack a size; the others show once, few, many or a class for expanded clones.

.,15,.,TRBV4-3,TRBJ1-2,CASSQGGGFAYGYTF,TGCGCCAGCAGCCAAGGGGGGGGGTTTGCCTATGGCTACACCTTC
.,13,.,TRBV11-2,TRBJ1-5,CASSPNIDQPQHF,TGTGCCAGCAGCCCCAACATCGATCAGCCCCAGCATTTT
.,15,TRBD1,TRBV19,TRBJ2-4,CASCNRDRGENIQYF,TGTGCCAGTTGTAACCGGGACAGGGGGGAAAACATTCAGTACTTC
.,14,TRBD1,TRBV4-1,TRBJ1-2,CASSQDRRGHGYTF,TGCGCCAGCAGCCAAGATCGCAGGGGGCATGGCTACACCTTC
.,14,TRBD1,TRBV18,TRBJ1-1,CASSPRRQGEEAFF,TGTGCCAGCTCTCCACGCCGACAGGGGGAAGAAGCTTTCTTT
.,13,.,TRBV25-1,TRBJ2-4,CASSGLRENIQYF,TGTGCCAGCAGTGGCCTTAGAGAAAACATTCAGTACTTC
.,17,TRBD1,TRBV3-1/TRBV3-2,TRBJ1-5,CASSQEDLTGGNQPQHF,TGTGCCAGCAGCCAAGAGGACCTGACAGGGGGCAATCAGCCCCAGCATTTT
.,15,TRBD1,TRBV7-9,TRBJ1-3,CASSFGQGAGNTIYF,TGTGCCAGCAGCTTCGGACAGGGGGCTGGAAACACCATATATTTT
.,15,TRBD2,TRBV7-6,TRBJ2-3,CASSPAGGPTDTQYF,TGTGCCAGCAGTCCAGCGGGAGGTCCCACAGATACGCAGTATTTT
.,16,TRBD1,TRBV19,TRBJ1-5,CASTNGQGITNQPQHF,TGTGCCAGTACCAACGGACAGGGTATTACCAATCAGCCCCAGCATTTT
few,13,.,TRBV30,TRBJ1-5,CAWSGRGNQPQHF,TGTGCCTGGAGTGGTAGGGGGAATCAGCCCCAGCATTTT
.,14,.,TRBV27,TRBJ1-3,CARLDGGEGNTIYF,TGTGCCAGGCTGGACGGAGGGGAAGGAAACACCATATATTTT
.,13,TRBD1,TRBV12-5,TRBJ1-5,CASASDRGQPQHF,TGTGCTAGTGCCTCCGACAGGGGCCAGCCCCAGCATTTT
.,13,.,TRBV3-1/TRBV3-2,TRBJ2-5,CASSQLVEETQYF,TGTGCCAGCAGCCAACTAGTGGAAGAGACCCAGTACTTC
.,14,.,TRBV9,TRBJ2-5,CASSPSGVQETQYF,TGTGCCAGCAGCCCCTCGGGGGTACAAGAGACCCAGTACTTC
.,15,.,TRBV4-2,TRBJ1-5,CASSQESVSNQPQHF,TGTGCCAGCAGCCAAGAGTCGGTTAGCAATCAGCCCCAGCATTTT
.,13,.,TRBV19,TRBJ2-2,CASSPRNTGELFF,TGTGCCAGTAGTCCTAGAAACACCGGGGAGCTGTTTTTT
.,15,TRBD1,TRBV19,TRBJ2-2,CASRPGGSVTGELFF,TGTGCCAGTAGGCCAGGGGGCTCTGTTACCGGGGAGCTGTTTTTT
.,13,TRBD1,TRBV6-5,TRBJ2-7,CASRRTGSYEQYF,TGTGCCAGCAGAAGGACAGGGTCCTACGAGCAGTACTTC
once,15,TRBD1,TRBV4-1,TRBJ2-2,CASSQDRGITGELFF,TGCGCCAGCAGCCAGGACAGGGGGATCACCGGGGAGCTGTTTTTT
.,17,TRBD1,TRBV19,TRBJ2-7,CASSDPGGQGNTYEQYF,TGTGCCAGTAGTGACCCGGGGGGACAGGGAAACACCTACGAGCAGTACTTC
.,15,TRBD1,TRBV27,TRBJ1-6,CASKWDRADNSPLHF,TGTGCCAGCAAATGGGACAGGGCTGATAATTCACCCCTCCACTTT
.,12,.,TRBV28,TRBJ2-7,CASSLQIYEQYF,TGTGCCAGCAGTTTACAGATCTACGAGCAGTACTTC
once,18,TRBD1,TRBV10-2,TRBJ1-2,CASSEFSPGQAPNYGYTF,TGCGCCAGCAGTGAGTTCTCCCCGGGACAGGCACCTAACTATGGCTACACCTTC
.,15,TRBD1,TRBV4-1,TRBJ2-7,CASSQVNGQDYEQYF,TGCGCCAGCAGCCAAGTTAACGGACAGGACTACGAGCAGTACTTC
.,13,.,TRBV12-3/TRBV12-4,TRBJ1-1,CASSAQQLTEAFF,TGTGCCAGCAGTGCCCAACAGTTGACTGAAGCTTTCTTT
few,13,.,TRBV19,TRBJ1-1,CASSPYGGTEAFF,TGTGCCAGTAGTCCCTACGGGGGAACTGAAGCTTTCTTT
.,15,TRBD1,TRBV5-6,TRBJ2-7,CASSRGTGGLWEQYF,TGTGCCAGCAGTCGCGGGACAGGGGGCTTATGGGAGCAGTACTTC
.,14,.,TRBV18,TRBJ1-1,CASSPSTEYTEAFF,TGTGCCAGCTCACCGTCTACTGAATACACTGAAGCTTTCTTT
.,16,TRBD2,TRBV20-1,TRBJ2-1,CSASRPSGLSYNEQFF,TGCAGTGCTAGTCGGCCTAGCGGACTTTCCTACAATGAGCAGTTCTTC
.,15,TRBD2,TRBV19,TRBJ2-7,CASSTVAGGRNEQYF,TGTGCCAGTAGTACGGTAGCGGGAGGACGGAACGAGCAGTACTTC
.,13,.,TRBV20-1,TRBJ1-3,CSASRGVGNTIYF,TGCAGTGCTAGTCGGGGGGTTGGAAACACCATATATTTT
.,14,.,TRBV28,TRBJ1-4,CAGSMGGTNEKLFF,TGTGCCGGTTCCATGGGGGGAACTAATGAAAAACTGTTTTTT
.,15,TRBD1,TRBV5-1,TRBJ2-7,CASSLGTGGFYEQYF,TGCGCCAGCAGCTTGGGGACAGGGGGCTTCTACGAGCAGTACTTC
.,15,.,TRBV9,TRBJ1-4,CASSPRGVDTGKLFF,TGTGCCAGCAGCCCCCGCGGGGTTGATACGGGAAAACTGTTTTTT
once,13,.,TRBV11-2,TRBJ1-1,CASSLDAGVEAFF,TGTGCCAGCAGCTTAGATGCAGGGGTTGAAGCTTTCTTT
.,17,.,TRBV24-1,TRBJ1-4,CATSDHRRGGTNEKLFF,TGTGCCACCAGTGATCACCGGCGGGGGGGGACTAATGAAAAACTGTTTTTT
few,17,.,TRBV4-1,TRBJ1-1,CASSQEGQGRPYTEAFF,TGCGCCAGCAGCCAAGAAGGGCAGGGAAGACCCTATACTGAAGCTTTCTTT
.,14,TRBD1,TRBV7-3,TRBJ2-1,CASSLNQGVGEQFF,TGTGCCAGCAGCTTAAACCAGGGGGTCGGTGAGCAGTTCTTC
.,15,TRBD1,TRBV7-3,TRBJ1-1,CASSLTGTGNTEAFF,TGTGCCAGCAGCTTAACCGGGACAGGGAACACTGAAGCTTTCTTT
.,15,TRBD2,TRBV5-4,TRBJ2-7,CASSPSGTSAYEQYF,TGTGCCAGCAGCCCCAGCGGGACTAGTGCCTACGAGCAGTACTTC
few,15,TRBD1,TRBV6-1,TRBJ1-6,CASSEADRDNSPLHF,TGTGCCAGCAGTGAAGCGGACAGGGATAATTCACCCCTCCACTTT
.,16,.,TRBV27,TRBJ2-4,CASSMGLGAYKDIQYF,TGTGCCAGCAGTATGGGGTTAGGGGCTTACAAAGACATTCAGTACTTC
.,14,TRBD2,TRBV3-1/TRBV3-2,TRBJ2-1,CASSYTSAYNEQFF,TGTGCCAGCAGCTACACTAGCGCCTACAATGAGCAGTTCTTC
.,13,.,TRBV11-2,TRBJ1-4,CASSSITQAKLFF,TGTGCCAGCAGCTCTATAACACAGGCTAAACTGTTTTTT
.,13,.,TRBV28,TRBJ1-1,CASETVVNTEAFF,TGTGCCAGCGAGACAGTGGTAAACACTGAAGCTTTCTTT
once,14,.,TRBV5-5,TRBJ2-7,CASSLVGARDEQYF,TGTGCCAGCAGCTTGGTTGGCGCCAGGGACGAGCAGTACTTC
.,20,TRBD2,TRBV6-2/TRBV6-3,TRBJ2-3,CASSYRTRTSGRAVTDTQYF,TGTGCCAGCAGTTACCGCACCCGGACTAGCGGGAGGGCCGTCACAGATACGCAGTATTTT
.,15,TRBD2,TRBV24-1,TRBJ2-1,CATPPGTREYNEQFF,TGTGCCACCCCCCCAGGGACTAGAGAGTACAATGAGCAGTTCTTC
once,11,.,TRBV6-5,TRBJ2-7,CASRQGYEQYF,TGTGCCAGCAGACAGGGCTACGAGCAGTACTTC
.,14,.,TRBV7-2,TRBJ2-7,CASSLDRGGVGQYF,TGTGCCAGCAGCTTAGACAGAGGGGGGGTAGGGCAGTACTTC
.,15,TRBD1,TRBV6-5,TRBJ1-5,CASSYSGGRNQPQHF,TGTGCCAGCAGTTACTCAGGGGGCCGCAATCAGCCCCAGCATTTT
.,12,.,TRBV3-1/TRBV3-2,TRBJ1-1,CASSQTETEAFF,TGTGCCAGCAGCCAAACAGAGACTGAAGCTTTCTTT
.,14,.,TRBV13,TRBJ2-1,CATGAASDHNEQFF,TGTGCCACCGGGGCGGCTAGCGACCACAATGAGCAGTTCTTC
.,15,.,TRBV7-9,TRBJ1-6,CASSFRDTNNSPLHF,TGTGCCAGCAGCTTCCGGGACACCAATAATTCACCCCTCCACTTT
.,14,.,TRBV10-3,TRBJ1-1,CAISDWTVTGEAFF,TGTGCCATCAGTGATTGGACAGTGACGGGTGAAGCTTTCTTT
.,15,TRBD1,TRBV19,TRBJ1-2,CASSSYGQGVEGYTF,TGTGCCAGTAGTTCCTACGGACAGGGGGTAGAGGGCTACACCTTC
.,14,TRBD1,TRBV5-6,TRBJ1-2,CASSWYTGGYGYTF,TGTGCCAGCAGCTGGTATACAGGGGGCTATGGCTACACCTTC
.,14,.,TRBV9,TRBJ1-2,CASSVSTGSYGYTF,TGTGCCAGCAGCGTTAGTACCGGGAGCTATGGCTACACCTTC